This TCR beta chain derives from a study of T cells in Graves' hyperthyroidism and ophthalmopathy. Study-wide findings and caveats: The majority of expanded thyroid clonotypes above 0.001 also appeared in blood.

CDR3 length: 15 amino acids. Trimming took off 8 bases at V and 0 bases at J, with 14 bases between the two ends. Per germline, CDR1 MNHEY and CDR2 SMNVEV (reference sequence). This clonotype has ten or more counts. Its antigen is still unknown. Amplified TCR beta CDR3 regions derived from RNA transcripts. The study used the HTBI primer set for a first-round RT-PCR of the TCR CDR3. MiXCR, run by TCRdb on the multiplex PCR reads, gives a single entry per CDR3 protein. The sample consists of some 620,000 distinct CDR3 sequences, around 16% of them appearing once. This receptor was taken from a woman aged 30 to 39 with Graves' hyperthyroidism. V gene TRBV27 combines with J gene TRBJ2-1, with a weak D call TRBD2 (5 bases). The sequencing sample was made of blood. CDR3 coding DNA: TGTGCCAGCTCTCGACTACCGAGCTCCTACAATGAGCAGTTCTTC. Translation: CASSRLPSSYNEQFF.